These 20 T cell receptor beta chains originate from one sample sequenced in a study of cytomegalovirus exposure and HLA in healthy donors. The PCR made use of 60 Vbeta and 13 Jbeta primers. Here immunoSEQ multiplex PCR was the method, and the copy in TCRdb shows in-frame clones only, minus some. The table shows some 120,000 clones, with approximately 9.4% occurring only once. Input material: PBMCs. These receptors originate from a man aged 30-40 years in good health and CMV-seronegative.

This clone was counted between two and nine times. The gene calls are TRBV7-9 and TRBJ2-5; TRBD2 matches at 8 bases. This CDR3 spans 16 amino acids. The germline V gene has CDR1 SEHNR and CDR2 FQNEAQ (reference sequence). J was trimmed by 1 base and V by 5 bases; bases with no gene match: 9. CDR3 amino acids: CASSPTGGYPQETQYF. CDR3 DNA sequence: TGTGCCAGCAGCCCGACGGGGGGGTACCCCCAAGAGACCCAGTACTTC.

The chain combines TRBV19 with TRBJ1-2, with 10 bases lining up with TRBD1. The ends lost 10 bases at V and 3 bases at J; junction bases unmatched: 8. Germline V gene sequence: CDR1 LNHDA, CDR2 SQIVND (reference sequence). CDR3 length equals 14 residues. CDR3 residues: CATTRDRGHYGYTF. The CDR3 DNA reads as TGTGCCACTACCCGGGACAGGGGTCACTATGGCTACACCTTC.

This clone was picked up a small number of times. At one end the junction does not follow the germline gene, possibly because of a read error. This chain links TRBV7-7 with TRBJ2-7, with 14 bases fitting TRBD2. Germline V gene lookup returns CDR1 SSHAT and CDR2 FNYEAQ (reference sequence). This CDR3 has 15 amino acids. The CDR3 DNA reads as TGTGCTAGCAGCCCGGGACTAGCGGGAGTCGTCGAGCAGTACTTC. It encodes CASSPGLAGVVEQYF.

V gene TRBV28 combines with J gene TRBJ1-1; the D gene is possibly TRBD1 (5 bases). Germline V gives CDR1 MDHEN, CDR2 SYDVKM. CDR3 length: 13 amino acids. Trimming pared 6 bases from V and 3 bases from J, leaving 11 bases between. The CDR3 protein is CASRTGDYTEAFF. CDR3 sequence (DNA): TGTGCCAGCAGGACGGGGGACTACACTGAAGCTTTCTTT.

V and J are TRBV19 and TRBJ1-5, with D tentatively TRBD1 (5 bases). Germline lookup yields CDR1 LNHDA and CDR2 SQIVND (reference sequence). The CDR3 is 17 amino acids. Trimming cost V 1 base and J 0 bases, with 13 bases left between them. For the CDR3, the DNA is TGTGCCAGTAGTATAGTCGGGCGCAGGGATAGCAATCAGCCCCAGCATTTT. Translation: CASSIVGRRDSNQPQHF.

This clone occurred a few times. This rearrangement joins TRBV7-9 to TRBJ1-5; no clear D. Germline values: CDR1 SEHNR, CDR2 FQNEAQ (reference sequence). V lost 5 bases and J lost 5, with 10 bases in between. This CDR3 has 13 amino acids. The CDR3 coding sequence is TGTGCCAGCAGCCCGATTAGTGATCAGCCCCAGCATTTT. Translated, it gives CASSPISDQPQHF.

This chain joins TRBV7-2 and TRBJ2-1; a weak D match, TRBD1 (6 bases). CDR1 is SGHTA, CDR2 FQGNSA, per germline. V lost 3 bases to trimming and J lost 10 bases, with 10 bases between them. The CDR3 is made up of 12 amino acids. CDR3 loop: CASSFRGREQFF. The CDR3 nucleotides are TGTGCCAGCAGCTTCAGGGGCCGAGAGCAGTTCTTC.

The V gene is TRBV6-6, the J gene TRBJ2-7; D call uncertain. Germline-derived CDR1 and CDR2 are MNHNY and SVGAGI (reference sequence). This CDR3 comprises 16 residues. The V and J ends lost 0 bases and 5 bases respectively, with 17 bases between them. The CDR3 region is CASSYSYGQAVHEQYF. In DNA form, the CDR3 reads TGTGCCAGCAGTTACTCGTACGGCCAGGCTGTCCACGAGCAGTACTTC.

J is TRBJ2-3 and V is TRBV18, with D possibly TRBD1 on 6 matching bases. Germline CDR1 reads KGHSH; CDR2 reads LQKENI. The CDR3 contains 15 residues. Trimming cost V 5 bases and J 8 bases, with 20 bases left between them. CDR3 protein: CASSGDRQYLRTQYF. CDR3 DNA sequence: TGTGCCAGCTCAGGAGACAGGCAGTACCTTCGTACGCAGTATTTT.

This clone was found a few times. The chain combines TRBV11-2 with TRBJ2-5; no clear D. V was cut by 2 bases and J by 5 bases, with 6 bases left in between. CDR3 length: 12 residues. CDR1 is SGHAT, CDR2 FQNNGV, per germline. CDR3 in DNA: TGTGCCAGCAGCTTAAAGAGGGAGACCCAGTACTTC. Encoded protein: CASSLKRETQYF.

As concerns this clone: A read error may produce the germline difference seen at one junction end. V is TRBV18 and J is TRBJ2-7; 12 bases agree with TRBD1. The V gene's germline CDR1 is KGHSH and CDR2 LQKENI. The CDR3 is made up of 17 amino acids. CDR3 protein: CASSPPIGTGGSHEQYF. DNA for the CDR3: TGTGCCAGCTCACCACCTATTGGGACAGGGGGCTCCCACGAGCAGTACTTC.

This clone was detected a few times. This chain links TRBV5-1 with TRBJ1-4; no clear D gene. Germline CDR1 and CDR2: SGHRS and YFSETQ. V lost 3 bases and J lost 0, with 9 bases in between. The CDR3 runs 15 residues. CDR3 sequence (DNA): TGCGCCAGCAGCTCGTCAGGTGCAACTAATGAAAAACTGTTTTTT. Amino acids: CASSSSGATNEKLFF.

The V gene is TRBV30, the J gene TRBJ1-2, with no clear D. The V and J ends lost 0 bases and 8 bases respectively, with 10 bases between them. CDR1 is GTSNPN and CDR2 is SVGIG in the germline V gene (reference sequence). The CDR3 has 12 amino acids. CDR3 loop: CAWSVYEEGYTF. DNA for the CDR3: TGTGCCTGGAGTGTATACGAGGAGGGCTACACCTTC.

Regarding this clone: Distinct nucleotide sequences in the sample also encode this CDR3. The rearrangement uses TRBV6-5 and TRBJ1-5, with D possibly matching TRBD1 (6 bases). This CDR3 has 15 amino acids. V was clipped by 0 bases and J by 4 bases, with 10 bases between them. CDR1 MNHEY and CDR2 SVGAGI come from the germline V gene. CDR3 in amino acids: CASSYSGQGNQPQHF. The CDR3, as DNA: TGTGCCAGCAGTTACTCGGGGCAGGGGAATCAGCCCCAGCATTTT.

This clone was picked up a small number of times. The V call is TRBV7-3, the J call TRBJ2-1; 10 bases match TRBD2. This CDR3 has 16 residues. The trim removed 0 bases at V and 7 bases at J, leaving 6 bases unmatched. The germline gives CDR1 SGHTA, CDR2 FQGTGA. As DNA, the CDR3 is TGTGCCAGCAGCTTAACGCCACTAGCGGGAAGTAATGAGCAGTTCTTC. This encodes CASSLTPLAGSNEQFF.

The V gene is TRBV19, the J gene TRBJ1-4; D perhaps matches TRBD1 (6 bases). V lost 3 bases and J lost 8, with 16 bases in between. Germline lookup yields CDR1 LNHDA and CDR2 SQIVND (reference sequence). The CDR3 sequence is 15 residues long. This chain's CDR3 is CASSIPRGASEKLFF. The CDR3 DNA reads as TGTGCCAGTAGTATCCCCCGGGGGGCCAGCGAAAAACTGTTTTTT. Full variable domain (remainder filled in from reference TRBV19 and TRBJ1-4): DGGITQSPKYLFRKEGQNVTLSCEQNLNHDAMYWYRQDPGQGLRLIYYSQIVNDFQKGDIAEGYSVSREKKESFPLTVTSAQKNPTAFYLCASSIPRGASEKLFFGSGTQLSVL.

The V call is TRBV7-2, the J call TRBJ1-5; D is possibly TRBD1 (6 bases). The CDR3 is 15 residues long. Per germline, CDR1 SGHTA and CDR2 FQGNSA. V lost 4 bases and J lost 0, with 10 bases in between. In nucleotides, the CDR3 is TGTGCCAGCAGCTCTTACAGGGCTAGCAATCAGCCCCAGCATTTT. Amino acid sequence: CASSSYRASNQPQHF.

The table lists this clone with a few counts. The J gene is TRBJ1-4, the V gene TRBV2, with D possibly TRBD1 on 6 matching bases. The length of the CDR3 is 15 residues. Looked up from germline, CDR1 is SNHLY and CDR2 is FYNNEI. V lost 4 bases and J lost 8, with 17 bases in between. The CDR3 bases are TGTGCCAGCAGTGCTGGGGGCCTAACCGGGGAAAAACTGTTTTTT. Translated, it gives CASSAGGLTGEKLFF.

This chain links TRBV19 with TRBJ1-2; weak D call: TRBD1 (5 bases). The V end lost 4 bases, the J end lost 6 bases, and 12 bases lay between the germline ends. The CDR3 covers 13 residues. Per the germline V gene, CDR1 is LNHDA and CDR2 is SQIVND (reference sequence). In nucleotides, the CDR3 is TGTGCCAGTAGTACCACCCCGGGGGATGGCTACACCTTC. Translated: CASSTTPGDGYTF.

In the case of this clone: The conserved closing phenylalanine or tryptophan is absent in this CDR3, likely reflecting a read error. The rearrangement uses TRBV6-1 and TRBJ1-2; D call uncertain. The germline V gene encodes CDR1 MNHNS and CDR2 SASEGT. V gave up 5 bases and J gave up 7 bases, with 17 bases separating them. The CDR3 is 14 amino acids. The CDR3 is CASSTAREGTGYTV. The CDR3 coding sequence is TGTGCCAGCAGTACCGCTCGGGAGGGTACTGGCTACACCGTC.